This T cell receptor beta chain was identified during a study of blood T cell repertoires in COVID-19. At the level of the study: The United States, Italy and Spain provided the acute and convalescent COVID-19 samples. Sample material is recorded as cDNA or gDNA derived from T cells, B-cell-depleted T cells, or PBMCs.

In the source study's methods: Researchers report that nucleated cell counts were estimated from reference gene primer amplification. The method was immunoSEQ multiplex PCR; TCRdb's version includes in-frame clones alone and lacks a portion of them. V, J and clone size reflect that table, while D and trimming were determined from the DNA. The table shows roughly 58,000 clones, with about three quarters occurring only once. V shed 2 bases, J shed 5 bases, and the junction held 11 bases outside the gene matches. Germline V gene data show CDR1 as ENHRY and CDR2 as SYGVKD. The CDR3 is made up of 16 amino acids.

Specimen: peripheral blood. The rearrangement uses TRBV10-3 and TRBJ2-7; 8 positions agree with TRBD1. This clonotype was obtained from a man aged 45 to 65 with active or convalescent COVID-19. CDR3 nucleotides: TGTGCCATCAGTGAGCTGAGTACCAGGGGGCTCAACGAGCAGTACTTC. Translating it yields CAISELSTRGLNEQYF.